This T cell receptor (beta chain) was sequenced for a study of T-cell reconstitution after alpha-beta-depleted transplantation in children. Whole-study results and caveats: Where some patients showed high TCRbeta diversity at day 60, it came from recipient T cells and thymic progenitors that had survived. Counts and diversity of T cells one year after transplant came mostly from newly produced T cells.

Unique molecular identifiers tagged the TCRbeta library. TCRdb re-analysed the PCR reads in MiXCR, keeping a single row per CDR3 protein. Here the sample spans 480,000 or so distinct CDR3 sequences, approximately 10% being singletons. Concerning this clonotype: The antigen is unknown.

V dropped 5 bases and J dropped 7; count of bases not matched to a gene: 10. Germline V gene lookup returns CDR1 LNHNV and CDR2 YYDKDF (reference sequence). The CDR3 spans 15 residues. Sequenced material: PBMCs, taken before TCRalphabeta/CD19-depleted stem cell transplant. This chain joins TRBV15 and TRBJ1-5; 8 bases are a match to TRBD1. The sequence derives from a child aged 2 to 10 with inherited bone marrow failure, due to receive a stem cell transplant. CDR3 nucleotides: TGTGCCACCAGCGAGAGGACAGGGATTAGCCAGCCCCAGCATTTT. It codes for CATSERTGISQPQHF.